The rows below give T cell receptor beta chains drawn from one sample of a study of human T cells and chemical hapten exposure. MiXCR was run by TCRdb on the RACE reads, yielding one entry per CDR3 protein. The sample holds about 270,000 distinct CDR3 sequences, about 7.7% seen once. Sequencing used whole blood, obtained in connection with sensitization to the hapten diphenylcyclopropenone (DPC). The receptors were sampled from a man aged 18 to 30 with alopecia areata. Some clones in this sample may be carry-over from other donors' samples. The CDR3 runs from the conserved cysteine through the conserved F or W. D genes are given only for firm matches. Clone size is stated in some rows and not others, as once, few, many or a class when expanded.

TRBD1	few	TRBV5-4	TRBJ1-6	CASSSRDRGINSPLHF	TGTGCCAGCAGCTCGCGGGACAGGGGTATCAATTCACCCCTCCACTTT
NA	NA	TRBV4-1	TRBJ2-7	CASSQNPRSSYEQYF	TGCGCCAGCAGCCAAAACCCTAGGAGCTCCTACGAGCAGTACTTC
NA	few	TRBV28	TRBJ2-1	CASSRGRVREQFF	TGTGCCAGCAGCCGAGGGCGAGTACGCGAGCAGTTCTTC
TRBD1	NA	TRBV27	TRBJ1-5	CASTPGGLSNQPQHF	TGTGCCAGCACTCCAGGGGGTCTAAGCAATCAGCCCCAGCATTTT
TRBD2	few	TRBV4-2	TRBJ2-6	CASSWTPGLASGANVLTF	TGTGCCAGCAGCTGGACCCCGGGACTAGCGTCTGGGGCCAACGTCCTGACTTTC
TRBD1	NA	TRBV6-5	TRBJ2-1	CASSYGMGTVF	TGTGCCAGCAGTTACGGTATGGGGACAGTCTTC
NA	NA	TRBV5-1	TRBJ1-4	CASSLETVGSEKLFF	TGCGCCAGCAGCTTGGAGACAGTTGGTAGTGAAAAACTGTTTTTT
NA	many	TRBV9	TRBJ2-5	CASSLEGNYETQYF	TGTGCCAGCAGCCTTGAGGGGAACTATGAGACCCAGTACTTC
NA	NA	TRBV20-1	TRBJ1-2	CSARALSDTLNYGYTF	TGCAGTGCTAGAGCCCTCTCGGACACCCTTAACTATGGCTACACCTTC
NA	NA	TRBV13	TRBJ2-7	CASRERGLTYEQYF	TGTGCCAGCAGAGAGAGGGGATTGACCTACGAGCAGTACTTC
NA	NA	TRBV28	TRBJ2-7	CASSFRQSNYEQYF	TGTGCCAGCAGTTTTAGGCAGAGCAATTACGAGCAGTACTTC
NA	NA	TRBV7-8	TRBJ2-2	CASSLGRTPIPQKATGELFF	TGTGCCAGCAGCTTAGGAAGGACACCAATCCCCCAGAAGGCCACCGGGGAGCTGTTTTTT
TRBD1	few	TRBV4-2	TRBJ1-1	CASSQVPTGGSEAFF	TGTGCCAGCAGCCAAGTTCCAACAGGGGGCTCTGAAGCTTTCTTT
TRBD1	NA	TRBV7-2	TRBJ1-4	CASSLVYRGSEKLFF	TGTGCCAGCAGCTTAGTTTACAGGGGGAGTGAAAAACTGTTTTTT
NA	NA	TRBV2	TRBJ1-2	CASSLFDQSPRYGYTF	TGTGCCAGCAGTTTATTCGACCAGTCTCCTCGGTATGGCTACACCTTC
NA	NA	TRBV9	TRBJ1-4	CASSAGTRGEKLFF	TGTGCCAGCAGCGCCGGAACCCGAGGTGAAAAACTGTTTTTT
TRBD2	NA	TRBV4-1	TRBJ2-5	CASRPKLGGTIQETQYF	TGCGCCAGCAGGCCCAAACTTGGCGGGACTATCCAAGAGACCCAGTACTTC
NA	many	TRBV6-2/TRBV6-3	TRBJ2-1	CASSREPGPPMDEQFF	TGTGCCAGCAGTAGGGAACCGGGACCACCTATGGATGAGCAGTTCTTC
TRBD1	NA	TRBV11-2	TRBJ1-1	CASSLPRGRSTEAFF	TGTGCCAGCAGCTTACCCAGGGGGCGAAGCACTGAAGCTTTCTTT
TRBD1	NA	TRBV15	TRBJ2-5	CATMDRGEQETQYF	TGTGCCACCATGGACAGGGGAGAACAAGAGACCCAGTACTTC
TRBD1	few	TRBV6-2/TRBV6-3	TRBJ1-6	CASRPEDRENSPLHF	TGTGCCAGCAGACCCGAGGACAGGGAGAATTCACCCCTCCACTTT
NA	NA	TRBV4-1	TRBJ1-1	CASSQPRRGPEAFF	TGCGCCAGCAGCCAGCCCAGGCGGGGTCCCGAAGCTTTCTTT
NA	few	TRBV27	TRBJ2-3	CASSPGPGADTQYF	TGTGCCAGCAGTCCCGGACCGGGGGCAGATACGCAGTATTTT
TRBD1	few	TRBV20-1	TRBJ1-2	CSARSTGNYGYTF	TGCAGTGCTCGATCGACAGGGAACTATGGCTACACCTTC
NA	few	TRBV7-9	TRBJ1-6	CASSFGTSHNSPLHF	TGTGCCAGCAGCTTTGGGACAAGTCATAATTCACCCCTCCACTTT
NA	many	TRBV12-3/TRBV12-4	TRBJ1-6	CASSVNNSPLHF	TGTGCCAGCAGTGTTAATAATTCACCCCTCCACTTT
NA	NA	TRBV20-1	TRBJ2-1	CSATDWQMEQFF	TGCAGTGCTACCGACTGGCAGATGGAGCAGTTCTTC
NA	NA	TRBV7-9	TRBJ1-1	CASSLSINTEAFF	TGTGCCAGCAGCTTGAGCATAAACACTGAAGCTTTCTTT
NA	NA	TRBV6-2/TRBV6-3	TRBJ2-7	CASSPTTPYEQYF	TGTGCCAGCAGCCCGACAACCCCATACGAGCAGTACTTC
TRBD2	NA	TRBV2	TRBJ2-1	CASSEYSGSYNEQFF	TGTGCCAGCAGTGAATATAGCGGGAGCTACAATGAGCAGTTCTTC
NA	NA	TRBV29-1	TRBJ2-2	CSVVGPQRGELFF	TGCAGCGTCGTGGGACCCCAGCGCGGGGAGCTGTTTTTT
TRBD1	many	TRBV7-2	TRBJ2-4	CASSLVVGGQGGSIQYF	TGTGCCAGCAGCTTAGTGGTGGGGGGACAGGGAGGGAGCATTCAGTACTTC
TRBD1	NA	TRBV10-3	TRBJ2-7	CAISEYSDRVGEQYF	TGTGCCATCAGTGAGTACTCGGACAGGGTCGGGGAGCAGTACTTC
NA	NA	TRBV6-6	TRBJ1-2	CASSYPEGGHIEYTF	TGTGCCAGCAGTTACCCGGAGGGGGGGCATATCGAGTACACCTTC
NA	few	TRBV7-9	TRBJ1-2	CASSHQLQNGYTF	TGTGCCAGCAGCCATCAGTTGCAAAATGGCTACACCTTC
NA	many	TRBV11-2	TRBJ2-2	CASSLEHSTGELFF	TGTGCCAGCAGCTTAGAGCACAGCACCGGGGAGCTGTTTTTT
TRBD1	many	TRBV6-2/TRBV6-3	TRBJ1-2	CASRYGQGAYGYTF	TGTGCCAGCAGATACGGACAGGGGGCGTATGGCTACACCTTC
TRBD1	NA	TRBV7-8	TRBJ2-1	CASSLSDRAGKFF	TGTGCCAGCAGCTTATCCGACAGGGCCGGAAAGTTCTTC
NA	many	TRBV12-3/TRBV12-4	TRBJ2-7	CASREEYEQYF	TGTGCCAGCAGGGAGGAATACGAGCAGTACTTC
NA	few	TRBV7-6	TRBJ2-3	CASSLDGGIADTQYF	TGTGCCAGCAGCTTAGACGGGGGCATAGCAGATACGCAGTATTTT
TRBD1	few	TRBV14	TRBJ1-5	CASSPGQFKDQPQHF	TGTGCCAGCAGCCCGGGACAGTTTAAAGATCAGCCCCAGCATTTT
TRBD1	NA	TRBV9	TRBJ1-2	CASSVGTGLNYGYTF	TGTGCCAGCAGCGTGGGGACAGGGCTGAACTATGGCTACACCTTC
TRBD2	many	TRBV13	TRBJ2-5	CASSWGTSGRNQETQYF	TGTGCCAGCAGCTGGGGGACTAGCGGGAGGAACCAAGAGACCCAGTACTTC
TRBD1	few	TRBV10-3	TRBJ1-6	CAISPSRGRGPNSPLHF	TGTGCCATCAGTCCCTCGCGAGGCAGGGGGCCTAATTCACCCCTCCACTTT
NA	many	TRBV5-1	TRBJ1-1	CASSSFGGRDTEAFF	TGCGCCAGCAGCTCCTTCGGGGGGCGAGACACTGAAGCTTTCTTT
NA	many	TRBV20-1	TRBJ1-5	CSASAGFYQPQHF	TGCAGTGCTAGTGCCGGCTTTTATCAGCCCCAGCATTTT
NA	NA	TRBV7-9	TRBJ1-2	CANTLDGYGYTF	TGTGCCAACACCTTAGATGGATATGGCTACACCTTC
TRBD1	few	TRBV11-3	TRBJ1-1	CASSPTGQGSRTEAFF	TGTGCCAGCAGCCCCACCGGACAGGGCTCGCGCACTGAAGCTTTCTTT
NA	many	TRBV6-2/TRBV6-3	TRBJ1-5	CASLGRGGSRQPQHF	TGTGCCAGCCTCGGCCGGGGGGGCTCGCGTCAGCCCCAGCATTTT
TRBD2	few	TRBV11-3	TRBJ2-3	CASSFRSGGAQDTQYF	TGTGCCAGCAGCTTCCGTAGCGGGGGGGCTCAAGATACGCAGTATTTT
TRBD2	few	TRBV7-9	TRBJ2-3	CASSLASSGVWNTQYF	TGTGCCAGCAGCTTAGCCTCGAGCGGGGTATGGAATACGCAGTATTTT
NA	few	TRBV4-3	TRBJ2-1	CASSQDPQGGPNEQFF	TGCGCCAGCAGCCAAGATCCACAGGGTGGGCCGAATGAGCAGTTCTTC
TRBD1	many	TRBV6-2/TRBV6-3	TRBJ1-1	CASSYVRSQGRMNTEAFF	TGTGCCAGCAGTTACGTGAGGTCACAGGGGAGAATGAACACTGAAGCTTTCTTT
NA	NA	TRBV20-1	TRBJ2-1	CSALNRELGNEQFF	TGCAGTGCTTTGAACAGGGAACTTGGCAATGAGCAGTTCTTC
NA	NA	TRBV7-9	TRBJ2-1	CASSLVGGPFYEQFF	TGTGCCAGCAGCTTAGTGGGGGGGCCCTTCTATGAGCAGTTCTTC
NA	NA	TRBV29-1	TRBJ2-7	CSVVRFEGNSYEQYF	TGCAGCGTTGTAAGGTTCGAGGGGAATTCTTACGAGCAGTACTTC
TRBD1	NA	TRBV2	TRBJ1-6	CASKSDRVWNSPLHF	TGTGCCAGCAAGTCAGACAGGGTGTGGAATTCACCCCTCCACTTT
NA	many	TRBV20-1	TRBJ2-1	CSATGIAGANYNEQFF	TGCAGTGCCACGGGAATAGCAGGGGCCAATTACAATGAGCAGTTCTTC